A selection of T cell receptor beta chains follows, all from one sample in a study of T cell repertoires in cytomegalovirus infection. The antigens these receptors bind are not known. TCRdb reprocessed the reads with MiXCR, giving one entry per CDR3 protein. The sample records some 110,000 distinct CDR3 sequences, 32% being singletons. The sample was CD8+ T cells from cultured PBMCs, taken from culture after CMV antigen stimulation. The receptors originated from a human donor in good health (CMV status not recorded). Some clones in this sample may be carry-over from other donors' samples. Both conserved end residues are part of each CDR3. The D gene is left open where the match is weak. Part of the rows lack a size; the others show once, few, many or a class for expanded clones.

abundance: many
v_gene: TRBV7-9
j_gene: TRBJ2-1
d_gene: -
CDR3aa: CASSPPLPTSSEQFF
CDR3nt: TGTGCCAGCAGCCCCCCCCTCCCGACTAGTTCTGAGCAGTTCTTC

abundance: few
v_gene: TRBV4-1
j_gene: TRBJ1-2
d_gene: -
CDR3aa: CASRVTALGDGYTF
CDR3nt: TGCGCCAGCAGAGTCACTGCCCTAGGAGATGGCTACACCTTC

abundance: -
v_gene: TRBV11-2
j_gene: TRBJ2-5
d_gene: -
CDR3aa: CASRSGEQETQYF
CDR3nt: TGTGCCAGCAGATCCGGAGAGCAAGAGACCCAGTACTTC

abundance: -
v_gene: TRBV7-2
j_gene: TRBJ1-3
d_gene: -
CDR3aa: CASSLGVTGLIGNTIYF
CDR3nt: TGTGCCAGCAGCTTAGGAGTGACAGGACTAATCGGAAACACCATATATTTT

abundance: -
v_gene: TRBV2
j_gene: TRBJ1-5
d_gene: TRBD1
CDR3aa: CASRPTGGLQPQHF
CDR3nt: TGTGCCAGCAGGCCTACAGGGGGCTTACAGCCCCAGCATTTT

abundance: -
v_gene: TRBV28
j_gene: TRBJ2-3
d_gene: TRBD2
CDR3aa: CASSLEWLAGGSTDTQYF
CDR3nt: TGTGCCAGCAGTTTAGAGTGGTTAGCGGGGGGCAGCACAGATACGCAGTATTTT

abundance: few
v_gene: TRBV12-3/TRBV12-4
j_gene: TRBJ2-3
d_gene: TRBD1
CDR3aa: CASSLDGTESTDTQYF
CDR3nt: TGTGCCAGCAGTTTAGATGGGACAGAGAGCACAGATACGCAGTATTTT

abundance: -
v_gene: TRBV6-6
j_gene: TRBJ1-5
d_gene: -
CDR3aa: CASSYEMGLRAAQPQHF
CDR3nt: TGTGCCAGCAGTTACGAGATGGGCCTGCGGGCTGCTCAGCCCCAGCATTTT

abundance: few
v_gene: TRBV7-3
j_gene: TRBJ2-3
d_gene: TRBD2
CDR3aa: CASSLTQAGGTDTQYF
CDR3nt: TGTGCCAGCAGCTTAACGCAGGCGGGAGGCACAGATACGCAGTATTTT

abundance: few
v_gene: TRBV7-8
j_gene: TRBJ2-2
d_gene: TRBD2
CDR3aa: CASSLDPGLAGGYTGELFF
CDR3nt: TGTGCCAGCAGCTTAGATCCGGGACTAGCGGGGGGGTATACCGGGGAGCTGTTTTTT

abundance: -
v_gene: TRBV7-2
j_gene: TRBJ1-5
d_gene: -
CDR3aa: CAGSPLRGSNQPQHF
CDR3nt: TGTGCCGGCAGCCCCCTTCGAGGGAGCAATCAGCCCCAGCATTTT

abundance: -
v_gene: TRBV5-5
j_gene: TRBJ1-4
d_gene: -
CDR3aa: CASSLGPGNEKLFF
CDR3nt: TGTGCCAGCAGCTTGGGACCGGGTAATGAAAAACTGTTTTTT

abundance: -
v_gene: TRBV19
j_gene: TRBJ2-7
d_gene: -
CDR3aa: CASSTSRIYPYEQYF
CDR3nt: TGTGCCAGTAGTACGAGCCGGATTTACCCCTACGAGCAGTACTTC

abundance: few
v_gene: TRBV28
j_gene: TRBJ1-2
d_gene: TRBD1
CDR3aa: CASTFLGQGASGYTF
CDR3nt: TGTGCCAGCACCTTCTTGGGACAGGGGGCCTCGGGCTACACCTTC

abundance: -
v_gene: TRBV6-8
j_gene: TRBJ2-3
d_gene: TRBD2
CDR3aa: CTSSYSMGLAFADTQYF
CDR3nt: TGTACCAGCAGTTACTCGATGGGACTAGCGTTCGCAGATACGCAGTATTTT

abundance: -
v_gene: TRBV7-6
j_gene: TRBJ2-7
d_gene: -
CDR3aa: CASSLASLAGASYEQYF
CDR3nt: TGTGCCAGCAGCTTAGCGTCTCTGGCAGGGGCCTCCTACGAGCAGTACTTC

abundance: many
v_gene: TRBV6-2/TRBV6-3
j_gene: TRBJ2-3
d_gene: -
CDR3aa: CASSYGPSTDTQYF
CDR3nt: TGTGCCAGCAGTTACGGGCCTAGCACAGATACGCAGTATTTT

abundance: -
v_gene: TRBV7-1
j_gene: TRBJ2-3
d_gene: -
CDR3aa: CASSPSGGGYAYTQYF
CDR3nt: TGTGCCAGCAGCCCTAGTGGCGGGGGCTACGCATATACGCAGTATTTT

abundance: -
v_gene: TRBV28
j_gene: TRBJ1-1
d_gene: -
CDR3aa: CASSSTRQVREAFF
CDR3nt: TGTGCCAGCAGTTCCACAAGACAGGTTCGCGAAGCTTTCTTT

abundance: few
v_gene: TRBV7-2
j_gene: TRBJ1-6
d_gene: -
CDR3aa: CASSPELRGANSYNSPLHF
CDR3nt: TGTGCCAGCAGCCCGGAACTCCGGGGGGCGAACTCCTATAATTCACCCCTCCACTTT

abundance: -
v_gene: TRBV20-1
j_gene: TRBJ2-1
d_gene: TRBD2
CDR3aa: CSASPLAGVVNEQFF
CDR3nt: TGCAGTGCTTCCCCACTAGCGGGGGTTGTTAATGAGCAGTTCTTC

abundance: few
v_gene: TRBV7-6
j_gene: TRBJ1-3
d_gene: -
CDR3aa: CASSQDGIGNTIYF
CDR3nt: TGTGCCAGCAGCCAAGACGGGATTGGAAACACCATATATTTT

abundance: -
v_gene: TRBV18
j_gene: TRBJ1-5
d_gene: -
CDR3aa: CASSPVGGRGNQPQHF
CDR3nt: TGTGCCAGCTCACCAGTGGGGGGCAGGGGCAATCAGCCCCAGCATTTT

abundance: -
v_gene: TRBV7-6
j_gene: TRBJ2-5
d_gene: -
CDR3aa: CASSLAARQETQYF
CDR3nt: TGTGCCAGCAGCTTAGCCGCACGACAAGAGACCCAGTACTTC

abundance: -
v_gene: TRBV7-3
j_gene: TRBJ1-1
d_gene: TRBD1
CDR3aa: CASSLAGTENTEAFF
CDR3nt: TGTGCCAGCAGCTTAGCCGGGACAGAAAACACTGAAGCTTTCTTT

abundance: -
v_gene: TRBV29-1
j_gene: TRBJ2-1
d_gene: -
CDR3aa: CSVEDRGREQFF
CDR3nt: TGCAGCGTTGAAGATCGAGGGAGGGAGCAGTTCTTC

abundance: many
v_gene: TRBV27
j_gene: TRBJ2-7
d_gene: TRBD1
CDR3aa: CASSLRTGSSVFGYEQYF
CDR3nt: TGTGCCAGCAGCCTCCGGACAGGATCCTCTGTCTTTGGCTACGAGCAGTACTTC

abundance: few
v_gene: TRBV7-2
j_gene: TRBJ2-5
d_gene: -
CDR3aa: CASSHIIMGEETQYF
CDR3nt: TGTGCCAGCAGCCACATTATCATGGGGGAGGAGACCCAGTACTTC

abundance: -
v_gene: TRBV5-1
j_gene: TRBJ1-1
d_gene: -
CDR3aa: CASNGAFF
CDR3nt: TGCGCCAGCAACGGAGCTTTCTTT

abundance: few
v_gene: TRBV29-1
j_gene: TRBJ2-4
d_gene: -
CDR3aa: CSVAEDNLAKNIQYF
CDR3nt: TGCAGCGTTGCTGAGGACAACTTAGCCAAAAACATTCAGTACTTC

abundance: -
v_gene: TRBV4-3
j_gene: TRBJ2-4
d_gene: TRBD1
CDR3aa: CASSQRTGDWDIQYF
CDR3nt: TGCGCCAGCAGCCAACGAACAGGGGATTGGGACATTCAGTACTTC

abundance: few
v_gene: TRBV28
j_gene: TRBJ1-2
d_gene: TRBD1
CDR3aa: CASRILKVKETGNSGYTF
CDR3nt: TGTGCCAGCAGAATTTTGAAGGTTAAAGAGACAGGGAACTCTGGCTACACCTTC

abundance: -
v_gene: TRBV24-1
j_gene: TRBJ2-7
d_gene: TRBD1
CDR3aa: CATEPGQQTYEQYF
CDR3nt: TGTGCCACCGAGCCGGGACAGCAAACCTACGAGCAGTACTTC

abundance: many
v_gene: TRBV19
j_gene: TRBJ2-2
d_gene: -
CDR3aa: CASSPPGWYTGELFF
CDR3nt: TGTGCCAGTAGCCCCCCAGGGTGGTACACCGGGGAGCTGTTTTTT

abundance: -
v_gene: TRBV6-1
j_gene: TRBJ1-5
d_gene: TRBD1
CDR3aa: CASSEATGEAYQPQHF
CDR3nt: TGTGCCAGCAGTGAGGCGACAGGGGAGGCGTATCAGCCCCAGCATTTT

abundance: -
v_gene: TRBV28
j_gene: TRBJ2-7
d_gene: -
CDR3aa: CASTRTPNIQSYEQYF
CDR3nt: TGTGCCAGCACCCGGACCCCGAACATCCAGTCCTACGAGCAGTACTTC

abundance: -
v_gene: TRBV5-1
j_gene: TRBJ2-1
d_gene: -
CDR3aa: CASSLVPVPPNNEQFF
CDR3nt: TGCGCCAGCAGCTTGGTCCCAGTCCCACCTAACAATGAGCAGTTCTTC

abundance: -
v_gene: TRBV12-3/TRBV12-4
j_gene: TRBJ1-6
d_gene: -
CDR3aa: CASSLLGDNSPLHF
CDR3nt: TGTGCCAGCAGTTTACTTGGAGATAATTCACCCCTCCACTTT

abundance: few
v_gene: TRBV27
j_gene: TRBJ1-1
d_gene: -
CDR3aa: CASSLMRTDNTEAFF
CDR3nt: TGTGCCAGCAGTTTAATGCGGACGGACAACACTGAAGCTTTCTTT

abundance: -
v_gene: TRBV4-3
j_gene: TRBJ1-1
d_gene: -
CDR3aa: CASSQVIFGRENTEAFF
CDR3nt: TGCGCCAGCAGCCAAGTGATTTTCGGCAGGGAGAACACTGAAGCTTTCTTT

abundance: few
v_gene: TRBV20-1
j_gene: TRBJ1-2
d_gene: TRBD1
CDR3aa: CSARDMGTGPYGYTF
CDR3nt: TGCAGTGCTAGAGATATGGGGACAGGGCCCTATGGCTACACCTTC

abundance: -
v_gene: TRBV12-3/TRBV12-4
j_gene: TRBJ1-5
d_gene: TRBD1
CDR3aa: CASRTGYSNQPQHF
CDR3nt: TGTGCCAGCAGGACAGGGTATAGCAATCAGCCCCAGCATTTT

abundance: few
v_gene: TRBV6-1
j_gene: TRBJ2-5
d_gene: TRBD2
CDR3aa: CASSDQLNSGGTETQYF
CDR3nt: TGTGCCAGCAGTGACCAATTGAATAGCGGGGGTACGGAGACCCAGTACTTC

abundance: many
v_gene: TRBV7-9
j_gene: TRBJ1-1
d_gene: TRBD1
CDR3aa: CASSGPTGMNTEAFF
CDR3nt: TGTGCCAGCAGCGGACCGACAGGGATGAACACTGAAGCTTTCTTT

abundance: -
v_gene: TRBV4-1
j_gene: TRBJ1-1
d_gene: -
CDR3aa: CASSQEQVLVNTEAFF
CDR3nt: TGCGCCAGCAGCCAAGAACAGGTTTTGGTGAACACTGAAGCTTTCTTT

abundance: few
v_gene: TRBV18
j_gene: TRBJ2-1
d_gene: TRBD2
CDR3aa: CASSPPDWTSGETYYNEQFF
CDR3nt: TGTGCCAGCTCACCCCCTGACTGGACTAGCGGGGAGACCTACTACAATGAGCAGTTCTTC

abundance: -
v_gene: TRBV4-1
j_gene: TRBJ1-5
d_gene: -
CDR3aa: CASSQDFGTSQPQHF
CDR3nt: TGCGCCAGCAGCCAAGATTTCGGCACTTCTCAGCCCCAGCATTTT

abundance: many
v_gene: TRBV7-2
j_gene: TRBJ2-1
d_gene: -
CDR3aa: CASSFIQGSNEQFF
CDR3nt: TGTGCCAGCAGCTTTATTCAGGGATCCAATGAGCAGTTCTTC

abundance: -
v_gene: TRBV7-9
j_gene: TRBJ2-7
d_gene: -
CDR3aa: CASSSSFEQYF
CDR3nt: TGTGCCAGCAGCTCGAGTTTTGAGCAGTACTTC

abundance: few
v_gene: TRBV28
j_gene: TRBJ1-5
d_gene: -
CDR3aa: CASSLSPEGNQPQHF
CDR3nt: TGTGCCAGCAGTTTATCCCCAGAAGGCAATCAGCCCCAGCATTTT

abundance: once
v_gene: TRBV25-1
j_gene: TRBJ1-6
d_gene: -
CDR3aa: CASSETLRRNSPLHF
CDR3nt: TGTGCCAGCAGTGAGACGTTAAGGCGTAATTCACCCCTCCACTTT

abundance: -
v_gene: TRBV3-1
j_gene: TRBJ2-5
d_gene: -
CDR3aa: CASSQEFRGRSKQETQYF
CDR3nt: TGTGCCAGCAGCCAAGAGTTTAGAGGGCGAAGCAAACAAGAGACCCAGTACTTC

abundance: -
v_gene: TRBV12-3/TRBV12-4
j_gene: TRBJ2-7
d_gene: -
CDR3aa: CASSLAQGGTGQYF
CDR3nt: TGTGCCAGCAGTTTAGCGCAGGGGGGCACGGGGCAGTACTTC

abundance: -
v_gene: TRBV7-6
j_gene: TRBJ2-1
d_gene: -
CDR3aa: CASSLGGYGSYNEQFF
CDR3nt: TGTGCTAGCAGCTTAGGGGGGTATGGGTCCTACAATGAGCAGTTCTTC

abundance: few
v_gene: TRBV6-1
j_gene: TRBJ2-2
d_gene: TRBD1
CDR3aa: CASTGPTGGLGRELFF
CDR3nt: TGTGCCAGCACCGGCCCAACAGGGGGTCTCGGCCGGGAGCTGTTTTTT